This T cell receptor beta chain was sequenced during a study of T cell clonality in common variable immunodeficiency. Unmatched junction bases numbered 2, after V lost 2 bases and J lost 7 bases. Germline loops: CDR1 MNHEY, CDR2 SVGEGT. The CDR3 length is 14 residues. Study results and limitations: Shared TCRbeta clones were fewer between CVID subjects than controls. In common variable immunodeficiency, TCR beta chains reportedly carried fewer deletions and N-nucleotide insertions. What drives increased CVID clonality needs T cell subpopulation sequencing. Compared with healthy controls, CVID subjects showed increased TCRbeta clonality, mostly in about a third.

Points on this clone: Its antigen remains unknown. The read ends 3 residues shy of where the CDR3 ends; the end is completed using the germline J gene.

Assay used: immunoSEQ multiplex PCR; TCRdb lists only in-frame clones, some missing. Singletons are absent from the sample, which has approximately 30,000 clones. The TCR comes from a human donor with common variable immunodeficiency. The sample was peripheral blood mononuclear cells. This chain uses TRBV6-2 or TRBV6-3 with TRBJ2-1, with 10 positions matching TRBD2. The CDR3 DNA, read in part, is TGTGCCAGCAGTTACGCTAGCGGGAGAAATGAG. Residues: CASSYASGRNE. The CDR3, in full, reads CASSYASGRNEQFF.